These T cell receptor beta chains were read from a single sample in a study of cytomegalovirus exposure and HLA in healthy donors. This table comes from immunoSEQ multiplex PCR, and its TCRdb copy is limited to in-frame clones, with some not included. The sample carries over 120,000 clones, around 82% recorded once. Sequencing input: PBMCs. The source of these receptors is a female donor in good health and CMV-seronegative. CDR3s leave out the opening cysteine and the closing phenylalanine or tryptophan. Fields, in order: clone size, J gene, V gene, CDR3 protein. A row's size may be missing; if present it is once, few, many or a size class.

size: .; J: TRBJ1-2; V: TRBV5-1; CDR3: ASSSQGGLGYT
size: once; J: TRBJ2-2; V: TRBV6-1; CDR3: ASSEYPIWGRGSTGELF
size: .; J: TRBJ1-2; V: TRBV4-2; CDR3: ASSQGGIGGGDGYT
size: .; J: TRBJ1-5; V: TRBV19; CDR3: ASSLSRGSGNQPQH
size: .; J: TRBJ2-2; V: TRBV7-9; CDR3: ASSVHRWEESGELF
size: .; J: TRBJ2-1; V: TRBV15; CDR3: ATSRNQGARDNEQF
size: .; J: TRBJ1-4; V: TRBV5-1; CDR3: ASSPRAGNEKLF
size: .; J: TRBJ1-3; V: TRBV5-1; CDR3: ASSLNSLLTGNTIY
size: once; J: TRBJ2-2; V: TRBV18; CDR3: ASSPRGSSGELF
size: .; J: TRBJ2-5; V: TRBV15; CDR3: ATSRDRAGVETQY
size: .; J: TRBJ2-7; V: TRBV29-1; CDR3: SVVPLPASGTFPSYEQY
size: .; J: TRBJ2-1; V: TRBV27; CDR3: ASSLEQRERAGEQF
size: once; J: TRBJ1-2; V: TRBV2; CDR3: ASSILQDPMDGYT
size: .; J: TRBJ1-1; V: TRBV28; CDR3: ASSFPFGADTEAF
size: .; J: TRBJ1-3; V: TRBV19; CDR3: ASRARTGGSLNTIY
size: .; J: TRBJ2-3; V: TRBV18; CDR3: ASSPMRGGRGTDTQY
size: .; J: TRBJ1-2; V: TRBV6-6; CDR3: ASSQTLGQFLGYT
size: .; J: TRBJ2-3; V: TRBV27; CDR3: ASSSRATDTQY
size: .; J: TRBJ2-5; V: TRBV5-1; CDR3: ASKGGGYETQY
size: .; J: TRBJ1-1; V: TRBV30; CDR3: AWSPGQAGNTEAF
size: .; J: TRBJ1-5; V: TRBV4-1; CDR3: ASSQAYSNQPQH
size: once; J: TRBJ1-1; V: TRBV25-1; CDR3: ASIKQGQSAEAF
size: .; J: TRBJ1-6; V: TRBV4-1; CDR3: ASSPSLLNSPLH
size: .; J: TRBJ1-1; V: TRBV6-5; CDR3: ASSYGVTNTEAF
size: .; J: TRBJ2-2; V: TRBV19; CDR3: ASKDRGTGELF
size: .; J: TRBJ1-2; V: TRBV29-1; CDR3: SVGPAGGVYGYT
size: .; J: TRBJ1-6; V: TRBV6-5; CDR3: ASSDDRRVNSPLH
size: .; J: TRBJ1-5; V: TRBV19; CDR3: ASSQPWGQINQPQH
size: once; J: TRBJ1-2; V: TRBV28; CDR3: ASSLGTGGMVGYT
size: .; J: TRBJ1-2; V: TRBV6-1; CDR3: ASSRQGSRSSGYT
size: .; J: TRBJ2-7; V: TRBV6-1; CDR3: ASSHTREGEQY
size: .; J: TRBJ1-1; V: TRBV19; CDR3: ASSTVMNTEAF
size: .; J: TRBJ2-1; V: TRBV9; CDR3: ASSVAGGAYEQF
size: once; J: TRBJ1-2; V: TRBV7-9; CDR3: ASSLGQGQAFGYT
size: .; J: TRBJ2-2; V: TRBV19; CDR3: ASSMRRNTGELF
size: .; J: TRBJ2-5; V: TRBV11-2; CDR3: ASSSLERSAGGPKETQY